A selection of T cell receptor beta chains follows, all from one sample in a study of cytomegalovirus exposure and HLA in healthy donors. The table came from immunoSEQ multiplex PCR; TCRdb's copy has only in-frame clones and leaves some out. The sample consists of some 120,000 clones, roughly 78% of them appearing once. The material sequenced was PBMCs. Receptors were obtained from a woman aged 40 to 50 in good health and CMV-seronegative. Both conserved end residues are trimmed from each CDR3. The D gene is left open where the match is weak.

v_call	d_call	j_call	cdr3_length	cdr3_aa
TRBV4-1	TRBD2	TRBJ2-3	14	ASSQGLAGAGDTQY
TRBV28	TRBD2	TRBJ2-3	18	ASSSQVLADKTWWADTQY
TRBV7-2	-	TRBJ2-1	11	ASSLTRHNEQF
TRBV27	-	TRBJ1-2	12	ASTSPRENFGYT
TRBV5-1	TRBD1	TRBJ2-2	14	ASSLVGTGYTGELF
TRBV7-2	TRBD2	TRBJ2-7	14	ASKRSGWREGYEQY
TRBV27	-	TRBJ2-3	12	ASSPRTGPDTQY
TRBV6-5	TRBD1	-	12	ASRTPGQNYEQY
TRBV9	TRBD1	TRBJ2-5	11	ASSRGQQETQY
TRBV9	-	TRBJ2-3	13	ASSSLSPLTDTQY
TRBV5-4	-	TRBJ2-2	13	ASSPEGRYTGELF
TRBV5-1	TRBD1	TRBJ1-2	11	ASSQDRGGGYT
TRBV23-1	-	TRBJ2-7	9	ASSLRGEQY
TRBV11-2	TRBD2	TRBJ2-1	14	ASSFSSGRRYNEQF
TRBV6-1	TRBD1	TRBJ2-5	12	ASSSGTGLETQY
TRBV19	TRBD1	TRBJ2-7	13	ASSMGGQGHYEQY
TRBV6-5	-	TRBJ1-5	10	ATGDSNQPQH
TRBV6-1	TRBD1	TRBJ1-1	14	ASSEGTGFMNTEAF
TRBV4-3	TRBD2	TRBJ2-7	13	ASSQVAGAAYEQY
TRBV28	TRBD2	TRBJ2-1	12	ASSLGLAANEQF
TRBV5-1	TRBD1	TRBJ1-3	13	ASSRGDSYGNTIY
TRBV5-1	-	TRBJ1-1	12	ASSLAQAFTEAF
TRBV27	-	TRBJ2-2	9	ASSQTGELF